This T cell receptor (beta chain) was recovered during a study of T cells in Graves' hyperthyroidism and ophthalmopathy. Study-wide results and limits: Most clonotypes expanded in thyroid above 0.001 were likewise present in blood.

RNA transcripts served as the template for amplifying TCR beta CDR3 regions. First-round RT-PCR targeting the TCR CDR3 was performed with the HTBI primer set. TCRdb reprocessed the multiplex PCR reads with MiXCR, giving one entry per CDR3 protein. This sample has approximately 24,000 distinct CDR3 sequences, with approximately 54% found just once. Patients aged 18 to 65 had newly diagnosed hyperthyroidism that had lasted under 2 months. The CDR3 extends over 16 amino acids. CDR1 and CDR2 (germline): SGDLS, YYNGEE. V lost 0 bases and J lost 2; bases outside the gene matches: 6. Turning to this clonotype: Its antigen is as yet unknown. The CDR3 ends on some other residue instead of the conserved phenylalanine or tryptophan, so this is likely a read error.

Material: blood. This TCR was recovered from a woman aged 40 to 50 with Graves' hyperthyroidism that later progressed to Graves' ophthalmopathy. The V and J genes are TRBV9 and TRBJ2-3; 7 nucleotides agree with TRBD1. CDR3 sequence: CASSVARGLATDTQYI. The CDR3, as DNA: TGTGCCAGCAGCGTAGCGAGGGGGCTGGCCACAGATACGCAGTATATT.